This T cell receptor (beta chain) was documented in a study of shared clonotypes between healthy human individuals. Assay used: immunoSEQ multiplex PCR; TCRdb lists only in-frame clones, some missing. The sample consists of approximately 2.3 million clones, 80% to 95% of them appearing once. Of note for this clone: Its antigen is not identified.

Study-level findings and limits: Few donors limited the genetic and exposure-history diversity represented. For naive CD4 cells, approximately 4.8% of clonotypes were shared across four donors.

CDR3 size: 17 residues. Between the trimmed V and J ends, which lost 3 bases and 0 bases, there was a span of 15 bases. Germline CDR1 reads LGHNA; CDR2 reads YSLEER. The chain employs TRBV4-3 and TRBJ1-3; the D is unclear. This TCR was recovered from a man younger than 35 in good health. Some clones in this sample may be carry-over from other donors' samples. The sample was naive CD4+ T cells from PBMCs. The subset denotes: CD45RA+ positively selected. The CDR3 DNA reads TGCGCCAGCAGCCATCCTGGCGTCTCTTACTCTGGAAACACCATATATTTT. Translation gives CASSHPGVSYSGNTIYF.